This T cell receptor (beta chain) emerged from a study of molecular identifiers for immune sequencing clone quantification. Study information: The replicate experiment used RNA from 20,000 or 100,000 naive CD8 cells. This RNA was split into five aliquots, and four of them were sequenced.

In preparing bulk TCR libraries, previously described methods and listed TCR primers were used. TCRdb ran MiXCR on the PCR reads and lists one entry per CDR3 protein. The sample lists tens of thousands of distinct CDR3 sequences; around 18% were seen once. Germline V lookup: CDR1 LGHNT, CDR2 FRNRAP. The germline V and J ends were trimmed by 1 base and 6 bases, with 8 bases remaining between them. The CDR3 contains 13 residues. Based on a CD8+CD4-CCR7+CD45RA+ profile, naive CD8 T cells were sorted. The sequenced material came from naive CD8+ T cells from blood, with Jurkat cell RNA spiked in. The subset: FACS-sorted CD8+CD4-CCR7+CD45RA+ naive T cells. The sequence came from a human donor in good health. Some libraries in this study had Jurkat cell RNA spiked in. The chain links TRBV12-5 to TRBJ2-3; D perhaps matches TRBD1 (5 bases). Here the CDR3 reads CASGLEGADTQYF. CDR3 DNA: TGTGCTAGTGGTTTGGAAGGGGCGGATACGCAGTATTTT.